Listed below are T cell receptor beta chains from one sample, sequenced in a study of CD8 T cells in Susac syndrome. TCRdb used MiXCR to reprocess the immunoSEQ multiplex PCR reads, holding one entry per CDR3 protein. The sample shows approximately 150,000 distinct CDR3 sequences, approximately 95% of them seen only once. Material for sequencing was CD4+ T cells from PBMCs. The receptors were sampled from a human donor with Susac syndrome. Each CDR3 is given with its conserved first and last residue. Fields, in order: J gene, V gene, D gene, clone size, CDR3 DNA, CDR3 protein. The D gene is left open where the match is weak. Some rows have no size entry. The others give once, few or many, or a class for an expanded clone.

TRBJ2-1,TRBV20-1,TRBD2,-,TGCAGTGCTGAAAGCCAGCGGGGGGCCAATGAGCAGTTCTTC,CSAESQRGANEQFF
TRBJ2-7,TRBV5-6,-,-,TGTGCCAGCAGCACCCCCGGGACGCATTACGAGCAGTACTTC,CASSTPGTHYEQYF
TRBJ2-5,TRBV20-1,TRBD2,once,TGCAGTGCTAGAGATGAACCGGGAGGGGACCAAGAGACCCAGTACTTC,CSARDEPGGDQETQYF
TRBJ2-7,TRBV28,-,-,TGTGCCAGCAGTTTAGGGGGCGCTGGGTCCTACGAGCAGTACTTC,CASSLGGAGSYEQYF
TRBJ1-1,TRBV28,-,-,TGTGCCAGCAGTTTGGTTCGGGCCACTGAAGCTTTCTTT,CASSLVRATEAFF
TRBJ2-7,TRBV12-3/TRBV12-4,TRBD1,-,TGTGCCAGCACCCGGGACAGGGGCTACGAGCAGTACTTC,CASTRDRGYEQYF
TRBJ2-2,TRBV20-1,TRBD2,once,TGCAGTGCTAGGATTGGGGGGAGGGGCACCGGGGAGCTGTTTTTT,CSARIGGRGTGELFF
TRBJ1-2,TRBV28,-,-,TGTGCCAGCGGAGTGGGGACGGCAATCCACACCTTC,CASGVGTAIHTF
TRBJ1-1,TRBV18,-,-,TGTGCCAGCTCACTGGGCCCCCGGGGCACTGAAGCTTTCTTT,CASSLGPRGTEAFF
TRBJ2-7,TRBV23-1,-,-,TGCGCCAGCAGTCCCCGCAACTACGAGCAGTACTTC,CASSPRNYEQYF
TRBJ1-2,TRBV9,TRBD1,-,TGTGCCAGCAGGGGACAGATGAATTATGGCTACACCTTC,CASRGQMNYGYTF
TRBJ1-2,TRBV20-1,-,-,TGCAGTGCCAGAGCTGAGGGTGGCTACACCTTC,CSARAEGGYTF
TRBJ1-1,TRBV29-1,-,-,TGCAGCGTTGAATGGGGGGGGGCGAACACTGAAGCTTTCTTT,CSVEWGGANTEAFF